This T cell receptor (beta chain) was obtained from a study of blood T cell repertoires in COVID-19. Background on the study: Samples came from the United States, Italy and Spain, spanning acute and convalescent COVID-19.

This clone was picked up a small number of times. Authors' data handling: How many nucleated cells were present was estimated from reference gene primer amplification. Method: immunoSEQ multiplex PCR; TCRdb's copy keeps in-frame clones and lacks some. Clonal size and the V and J genes are those of that table, whereas D and trimming came from the DNA. Of 150,000 to 200,000 clones in the sample, approximately 86% are singletons; the top ten hold over 0.85%. The material sequenced was peripheral blood. The source is a man aged 18 to 30 with acute or convalescent COVID-19.

As DNA, the CDR3 is TGTGCCATCAGTACTACAGGGAACCCTAACTATGGCTACACCTTC. As protein: CAISTTGNPNYGYTF. The chain carries TRBV10-3 and TRBJ1-2, with D perhaps matching TRBD1 (6 bases). Trimming left V 5 bases short and J 0 bases short, with 13 bases between. Germline assignment: CDR1 ENHRY and CDR2 SYGVKD. The CDR3 contains 15 residues.